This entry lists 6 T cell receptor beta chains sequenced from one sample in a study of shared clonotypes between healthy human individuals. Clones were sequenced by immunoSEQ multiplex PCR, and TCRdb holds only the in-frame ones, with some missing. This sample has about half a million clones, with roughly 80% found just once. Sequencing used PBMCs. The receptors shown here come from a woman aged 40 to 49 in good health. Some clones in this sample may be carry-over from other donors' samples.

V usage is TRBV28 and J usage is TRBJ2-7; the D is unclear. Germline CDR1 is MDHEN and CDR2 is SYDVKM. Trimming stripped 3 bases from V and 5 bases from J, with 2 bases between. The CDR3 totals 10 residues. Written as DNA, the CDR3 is TGTGCCAGCAGTTTTGACGAGCAGTACTTC. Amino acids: CASSFDEQYF.

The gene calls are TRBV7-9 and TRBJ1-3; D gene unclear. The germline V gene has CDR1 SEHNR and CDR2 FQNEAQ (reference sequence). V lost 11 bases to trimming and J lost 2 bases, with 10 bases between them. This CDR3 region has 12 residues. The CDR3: CAVNGPGNTIYF. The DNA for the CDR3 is TGTGCCGTTAATGGCCCTGGAAACACCATATATTTT.

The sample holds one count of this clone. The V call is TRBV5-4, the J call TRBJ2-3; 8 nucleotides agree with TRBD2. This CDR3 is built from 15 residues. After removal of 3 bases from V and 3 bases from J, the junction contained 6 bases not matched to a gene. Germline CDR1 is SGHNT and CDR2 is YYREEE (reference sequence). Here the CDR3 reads CASSSGRGGTDTQYF. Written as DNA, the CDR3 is TGTGCCAGCAGCTCTGGACGCGGGGGGACAGATACGCAGTATTTT.

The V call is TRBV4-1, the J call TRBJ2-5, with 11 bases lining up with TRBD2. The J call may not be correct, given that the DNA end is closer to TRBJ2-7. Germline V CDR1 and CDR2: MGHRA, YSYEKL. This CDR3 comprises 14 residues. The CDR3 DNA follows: TGCGCCAGCAGCCGCGGGACTAGCGGTTACGAGCAGTACTTC. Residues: CASSRGTSGYEQYF.

CDR3: CAWSAQRGASRQPQHF. In DNA form, the CDR3 reads TGTGCCTGGAGTGCCCAGCGGGGGGCGTCGCGTCAGCCCCAGCATTTT. V gene TRBV30 combines with J gene TRBJ1-5; D possibly corresponds to TRBD1 (6 bases). The length of the CDR3 is 16 residues. Germline CDR1 and CDR2: GTSNPN and SVGIG (reference sequence). The V gene lost 1 base and the J gene lost 6 bases, with 19 bases spanning the gap.

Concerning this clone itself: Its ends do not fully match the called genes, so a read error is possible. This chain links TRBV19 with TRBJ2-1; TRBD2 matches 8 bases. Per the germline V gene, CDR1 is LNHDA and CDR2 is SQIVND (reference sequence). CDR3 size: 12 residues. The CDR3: CASSIVGTSKVF. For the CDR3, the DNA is TGTGCCAGTAGTATAGTCGGGACTAGTAAGGTCTTC.